The 19 T cell receptor beta chains below were found in one sample sequenced in a study of blood T cell repertoires in COVID-19 (dated by TCRdb to the early 2020s). Library method: the immunoSEQ multiplex PCR assay. The source is immuneACCESS, and TCRdb retained only in-frame sequences with V and J called. Part of the clones is not carried over; for the studies checked, unresolved V genes explain less than half of this, and the remainder is unexplained. The sample table records about 250,000 clones; around 89% of these occur just once. The top ten clones comprise around 3% of the sample. Sequenced sample: PBMCs or T cells enriched from blood (not recorded which). Source of these receptors: a woman aged 45-59 years who had recovered from COVID-19.

V is TRBV28 and J is TRBJ2-5, with TRBD2 identical over 8 bases. V was pared by 6 bases and J by 3 bases, with 12 bases of the junction left unmatched. The germline V gene has CDR1 MDHEN and CDR2 SYDVKM. The CDR3 runs 16 residues. The CDR3 is CASRSGAGAAEETQYF. Here the CDR3 DNA reads TGTGCCAGCAGGAGTGGAGCGGGAGCGGCCGAAGAGACCCAGTACTTC.

Comment on this clone: The same CDR3 can be traced to other DNA sequences in this sample. The V call is TRBV5-1, the J call TRBJ2-7, with D possibly being TRBD2 (5 bases). Trimming took off 4 bases at V and 0 bases at J, with 11 bases between the two ends. Germline CDR1 reads SGHRS; CDR2 reads YFSETQ. This CDR3 has 14 residues. This CDR3 is CASSPEAVSYEQYF. As DNA, the CDR3 is TGCGCCAGCAGCCCGGAGGCGGTCTCCTACGAGCAGTACTTC.

Ten or more counts support this clone. The rearrangement joins TRBV19 to TRBJ1-2; D unresolved. This CDR3 contains 12 residues. Germline CDR1 is LNHDA and CDR2 is SQIVND (reference sequence). Trimming cost V 8 bases and J 3 bases, with 10 bases left between them. The CDR3 DNA is TGTGCCAGTTTTGTCATTGACTATGGCTACACCTTC. It specifies CASFVIDYGYTF.

The V call is TRBV2, the J call TRBJ2-7; 12 bases are a match to TRBD2. CDR3 length equals 16 residues. Trimming removed 7 bases from V and 0 bases from J; junction bases left unmatched: 7. Germline CDR1 is SNHLY and CDR2 is FYNNEI. In DNA, the CDR3 is TGTGCCAGCACCAAGGGACTAGCGGGCCACTCCTACGAGCAGTACTTC. This sequence encodes CASTKGLAGHSYEQYF.

The gene calls are TRBV28 and TRBJ2-1; no clear D. The CDR3 consists of 12 residues. The V gene lost 3 bases and the J gene lost 9 bases, with 9 bases spanning the gap. From germline, CDR1 is MDHEN and CDR2 SYDVKM. The CDR3 DNA follows: TGTGCCAGCAGTTTTTTCGGTTTTGAGCAGTTCTTC. Translation: CASSFFGFEQFF.

This clone was counted a single time. The V gene is TRBV27, the J gene TRBJ2-3; a weak D match, TRBD2 (5 bases). The CDR3 has 14 residues. V gave up 6 bases and J gave up 5 bases, with 15 bases separating them. Germline V lookup: CDR1 MNHEY, CDR2 SMNVEV (reference sequence). CDR3 in DNA: TGTGCCAGCAGACCAAGGACCGAGGGAGATACGCAGTATTTT. Amino acid sequence: CASRPRTEGDTQYF.

This chain joins TRBV7-2 and TRBJ2-7; 7 bases map to TRBD1. V lost 7 bases and J lost 4; bases outside the gene matches: 10. The CDR3 runs to 14 residues. Per germline, CDR1 SGHTA and CDR2 FQGNSA. The CDR3 protein is CASTPGQTNYEQYF. The CDR3 DNA sequence: TGTGCCAGCACCCCGGGACAGACTAATTACGAGCAGTACTTC.

This clone was observed many times. This chain joins TRBV18 and TRBJ2-7; D unresolved. CDR1 and CDR2 from the germline V gene are KGHSH and LQKENI. The length of the CDR3 is 13 residues. The ends were cut back, 2 bases at V and 6 bases at J, with 11 bases in the middle. The CDR3 nucleotides are TGTGCCAGCTCACCAGCCACTAACTCCGAGCAGTACTTC. Its protein product is CASSPATNSEQYF.

This sequence joins TRBV11-2 and TRBJ2-7; 8 bases align to TRBD2. V lost 2 bases to trimming and J lost 2 bases; unmatched junction nucleotides: 11. This CDR3 comprises 17 residues. Germline-derived CDR1 and CDR2 are SGHAT and FQNNGV. DNA of the CDR3: TGTGCCAGCAGCTTAAACCGCGCGGTCGGGAGGGCCTACGAGCAGTACTTC. Residues: CASSLNRAVGRAYEQYF.

This sequence joins TRBV7-6 and TRBJ1-4, with 10 positions matching TRBD1. After removal of 5 bases from V and 11 bases from J, the junction contained 17 bases not matched to a gene. Germline V CDR1 and CDR2: SGHVS, FNYEAQ. The length of the CDR3 is 17 residues. The chain's CDR3 is CASSPGQGLTRGGKLFF. CDR3 bases: TGTGCCAGCAGCCCGGGACAGGGGCTTACGAGGGGCGGCAAACTGTTTTTT.

This rearrangement joins TRBV27 to TRBJ1-5, with 7 bases matching TRBD1. V was clipped by 11 bases and J by 5 bases; unmatched bases: 3. CDR3 size: 11 residues. Germline-derived CDR1 and CDR2 are MNHEY and SMNVEV (reference sequence). CDR3 coding DNA: TGTGCCGCAGGGGGTTATCAGCCCCAGCATTTT. Its translation is CAAGGYQPQHF.

The V call is TRBV30, the J call TRBJ1-5, with D maybe TRBD1 (5 bases). The CDR3 runs to 14 residues. Germline V lookup: CDR1 GTSNPN, CDR2 SVGIG (reference sequence). V lost 4 bases and J lost 7, with 17 bases in between. In DNA form, the CDR3 reads TGTGCCTGGAATTCAGGTACAGGTTCACAGCCCCAGCATTTT. It codes for CAWNSGTGSQPQHF.

The chain joins TRBV28 to TRBJ2-1; 7 bases match TRBD1. The CDR3 is 17 amino acids. After removal of 5 bases from V and 7 bases from J, the junction contained 17 bases not matched to a gene. From germline, CDR1 is MDHEN and CDR2 SYDVKM. Here the CDR3 reads CASSTLKSGQYNNEQFF. The CDR3 DNA reads as TGTGCCAGCAGTACGCTCAAATCGGGACAGTACAATAATGAGCAGTTCTTC.

This chain uses TRBV10-1 with TRBJ2-7; D may be TRBD2 (6 bases). With 0 bases removed from V and 2 bases from J, the gap between germline ends came to 11 bases. From germline, CDR1 is WNHNN and CDR2 SYGVQD (reference sequence). The CDR3 spans 15 residues. As DNA, the CDR3 is TGCGCCAGCAGTGAGTCGGCGGGACCTACCTACGAGCAGTACTTC. Its protein product is CASSESAGPTYEQYF.

The chain uses TRBV9 and TRBJ2-2; D gene ambiguous. Trimming pared 4 bases from V and 5 bases from J, leaving 12 bases between. Germline-derived CDR1 and CDR2 are SGDLS and YYNGEE. CDR3 length equals 14 residues. CDR3 protein: CASSPDLATGELFF. The CDR3 nucleotides are TGTGCCAGCAGCCCCGACTTAGCAACCGGGGAGCTGTTTTTT.

This clone came up once. This chain joins TRBV18 and TRBJ2-2; 9 nucleotides align to TRBD1. The CDR3 spans 14 residues. Germline CDR1 is KGHSH and CDR2 is LQKENI. Losses at the gene ends were 5 bases for V and 3 bases for J; bases not matched to a gene: 1. This CDR3 is CASSRDRDTGELFF. CDR3 DNA sequence: TGTGCCAGCTCAAGGGACAGGGACACCGGGGAGCTGTTTTTT.

The V call is TRBV28, the J call TRBJ1-1; perhaps TRBD1 as D (6 bases). Germline values: CDR1 MDHEN, CDR2 SYDVKM. This CDR3 is 14 amino acids long. V shed 5 bases and J shed 1 base, with 11 bases lying between them. The CDR3 DNA reads TGTGCCAGCAGTCCCCACAGGGCGAACACTGAAGCTTTCTTT. As protein: CASSPHRANTEAFF.

The chain couples TRBV28 to TRBJ2-7, with TRBD2 matching over 14 bases. With V trimmed by 6 bases and J by 3 bases, 10 bases remained unmatched. Looked up from germline, CDR1 is MDHEN and CDR2 is SYDVKM. This CDR3 has 17 amino acids. In DNA, the CDR3 is TGTGCCAGCAGAGGACGGACAGGGACTAGCGGGAGCTACGAGCAGTACTTC. Residues: CASRGRTGTSGSYEQYF.

The gene calls are TRBV18 and TRBJ2-7; no definite D call. Per germline, CDR1 KGHSH and CDR2 LQKENI. Trimming took off 0 bases at V and 2 bases at J, with 8 bases between the two ends. This CDR3 is 14 amino acids long. This chain's CDR3 is CASSPPVAPYEQYF. The CDR3 nucleotides are TGTGCCAGCTCACCACCGGTCGCGCCCTACGAGCAGTACTTC.